One sample yielded the 5 T cell receptor beta chains listed below, sequenced in a study of graft-versus-host responses after intestinal transplantation. TCRdb keeps only in-frame clones here, not all; method: immunoSEQ multiplex PCR. The table lists roughly 56,000 clones, about 93% of them singletons. The material sequenced was PBMCs, taken about 120 days after intestinal transplantation. These receptors were obtained from a human patient who received an intestinal transplant, so some T cells may come from the graft donor.

This clone came up once. The rearrangement joins TRBV2 to TRBJ2-6; 8 positions match TRBD1. The CDR3 is 14 residues long. Germline CDR1 is SNHLY and CDR2 is FYNNEI. V lost 6 bases, J lost 3 bases, and 1 base stayed unmatched. CDR3 amino acids: CASRGTGGANVLTF. For the CDR3, the DNA is TGTGCCAGCAGAGGGACAGGTGGGGCCAACGTCCTGACTTTC. The variable domain in full, completed from reference TRBV2 and TRBJ2-6, reads EPEVTQTPSHQVTQMGQEVILRCVPISNHLYFYWYRQILGQKVEFLVSFYNNEISEKSEIFDDQFSVERPDGSNFTLKIRSTKLEDSAMYFCASRGTGGANVLTFGAGSRLTVL.

This rearrangement joins TRBV7-9 to TRBJ2-5; no reliable D call. The germline V gene has CDR1 SEHNR and CDR2 FQNEAQ (reference sequence). Deletions cut 1 base from V and 7 bases from J, with 10 bases between. This CDR3 is built from 13 residues. CDR3 in amino acids: CASSLVIARTQYF. The CDR3 bases are TGTGCCAGCAGCTTAGTGATCGCTAGGACCCAGTACTTC.

This chain uses TRBV11-2 with TRBJ2-7; possibly TRBD1 for D (6 bases). Germline CDR1 and CDR2: SGHAT and FQNNGV. This CDR3 has 13 amino acids. Trimming pared 3 bases from V and 2 bases from J, leaving 8 bases between. For the CDR3, the DNA is TGTGCCAGCAGCTTCGGGGACACCTACGAGCAGTACTTC. Protein: CASSFGDTYEQYF.

J is TRBJ1-2 and V is TRBV1. TRBV1 is described as a pseudogene. This CDR3 comprises 16 residues. CDR3 residues: CTSSYRGVRKTYGYTF. In nucleotides, the CDR3 is TGCACCAGCAGTTACCGTGGTGTGCGAAAGACCTATGGCTACACCTTC.

For the CDR3, the DNA is TGTGCCAGCGAGGGGGTGAACACTGAAGCTTTCTTT. Translated: CASEGVNTEAFF. V gene TRBV5-4 combines with J gene TRBJ1-1; D might be TRBD1 (6 bases). The V and J ends lost 7 bases and 0 bases respectively, with 7 bases between them. CDR1 is SGHNT and CDR2 is YYREEE in the germline V gene (reference sequence). The CDR3 loop spans 12 amino acids.